The 8 T cell receptor beta chains given below trace back to one sample, sequenced in a study of T cell responses to AZD1222 COVID-19 vaccine. Repertoires were generated with immunoSEQ multiplex PCR, while TCRdb's copy carries only in-frame clones and drops some. The sample holds 95,000 to 110,000 clones; about nine tenths are singletons and the top ten take about 5%. The sample here was peripheral blood, taken on day 0 of AZD1222 vaccination. The source is an adult in good health.

The gene calls are TRBV10-1 and TRBJ2-1; D unclear. Trimming cost V 3 bases and J 5 bases, with 2 bases left between them. The germline CDR1 and CDR2 sequences are WNHNN and SYGVQD (reference sequence). The CDR3 has 11 residues. The CDR3, as DNA: TGCGCCAGCAGTGAAAACAATGAGCAGTTCTTC. This codes for CASSENNEQFF.

The V gene is TRBV6-2 or TRBV6-3, the J gene TRBJ2-7; TRBD1 might be the D (6 bases). The germline CDR1 and CDR2 sequences are MNHEY and SVGEGT. The CDR3 has 13 amino acids. Trimming cost V 4 bases and J 2 bases, with 9 bases left between them. CDR3 bases: TGTGCCAGCAGTTGGCCAGGGGCCTACGAGCAGTACTTC. This gives the protein CASSWPGAYEQYF.

The chain employs TRBV4-2 and TRBJ1-4, with 9 nucleotides matching TRBD1. J gave up 6 bases and V 3 bases, and 5 bases lay outside the gene matches. Germline CDR1 is LGHNA and CDR2 is YNFKEQ. This CDR3 is built from 15 residues. CDR3 amino acids: CASSQPGQGHEKLFF. The CDR3 nucleotides read TGTGCCAGCAGCCAGCCGGGACAGGGCCATGAAAAACTGTTTTTT.

This clone came up once. The chain has TRBV4-1 and TRBJ1-2; 7 nucleotides agree with TRBD1. Germline lookup yields CDR1 MGHRA and CDR2 YSYEKL. This CDR3 has 14 amino acids. The ends lost 6 bases at V and 6 bases at J; junction bases unmatched: 10. The CDR3 is CASRPQDRDDGYTF. CDR3 nucleotides: TGCGCCAGCAGACCCCAAGACAGGGATGATGGCTACACCTTC.

The J gene is TRBJ2-1, the V gene TRBV19; 7 nucleotides match TRBD1. This CDR3 is 15 amino acids long. With V trimmed by 3 bases and J by 4 bases, 6 bases remained unmatched. Germline loops: CDR1 LNHDA, CDR2 SQIVND (reference sequence). Here the CDR3 DNA reads TGTGCCAGTAGTATCGAGGGACAGTTTTACAATGAGCAGTTCTTC. It is translated as CASSIEGQFYNEQFF.

The chain combines TRBV11-3 with TRBJ2-1; 10 bases are shared with TRBD2. Unmatched junction bases numbered 8, after V lost 5 bases and J lost 1 base. The CDR3 is made up of 17 amino acids. Germline V lookup: CDR1 SGHNT, CDR2 YENEEA. The CDR3 region has the DNA TGTGCCAGCAGCCCAGGGACTAGCGAGTCATCCTACAATGAGCAGTTCTTC. Translating gives CASSPGTSESSYNEQFF.

V usage is TRBV7-2 and J usage is TRBJ2-7; TRBD2 matches at 9 bases. Germline CDR1 SGHTA, CDR2 FQGNSA. Trimming took 1 base from V and 2 from J; bases not matched to a gene: 3. This CDR3 has 15 residues. The CDR3 coding sequence is TGTGCCAGCAGCTTAGAAGGCGGGGGGGCCTACGAGCAGTACTTC. It is translated as CASSLEGGGAYEQYF. Full variable domain (outside the CDR3, taken from reference TRBV7-2 and TRBJ2-7): GAGVSQSPSNKVTEKGKDVELRCDPISGHTALYWYRQSLGQGLEFLIYFQGNSAPDKSGLPSDRFSAERTGGSVSTLTIQRTQQEDSAVYLCASSLEGGGAYEQYFGPGTRLTVT.

This chain uses TRBV7-6 with TRBJ1-5; 9 bases match TRBD1. The germline V gene encodes CDR1 SGHVS and CDR2 FNYEAQ. The CDR3 loop spans 15 amino acids. V trimming: 5 bases; J trimming: 5 bases; junction bases outside the gene matches: 7. This CDR3 reads CASSAYRGPDQPQHF. CDR3 coding DNA: TGTGCCAGCAGCGCCTACAGGGGGCCGGATCAGCCCCAGCATTTT.